This TCR beta chain was obtained from a study of CD8 T cells in Susac syndrome. Whole-study findings and limits: The study recognized that its TCR sequencing and HLA analysis covered a relatively small number of individuals.

RNA amounts of about 0.45 to 1 ug underwent reverse transcription with random hexamers. The amplification used immunoSEQ multiplex PCR on TCR beta CDR3; it spanned 54 Vbeta and 13 Jbeta. MiXCR, applied by TCRdb to the immunoSEQ multiplex PCR reads, yields one record per CDR3 protein. The table has about 290,000 distinct CDR3 sequences, about 89% seen once. The CDR3 runs 15 residues. Per germline, CDR1 SQVTM and CDR2 ANQGSEA. CD8+ and CD4+ T cells taken from blood had their TCR beta sequenced. Turning to this clonotype: Its antigen is unknown. At one end the junction does not follow the germline gene, possibly because of a read error.

The specimen sequenced was CD8+ T cells from PBMCs. The sequence derives from a human donor with multiple sclerosis. The chain couples TRBV29-1 to TRBJ2-2; 8 positions agree with TRBD2. CDR3 sequence (DNA): TGCAGCGTCGTACTAGCGGAGACGAACACCGGGGAGCTTTTTTTT. This gives the protein CSVVLAETNTGELFF.